This T cell receptor beta chain was found in a study of T-cell reconstitution after alpha-beta-depleted transplantation in children. Study outcomes and limitations: Where alpha-beta T cells came from about two months after transplant was reportedly several hundred expanded graft clones. For some patients, TCRbeta diversity was high at day 60 because of recipient T cells and thymic progenitors that survived. Diversity and T-cell counts at one year after transplant derived mostly from new T cells.

Construction of the TCRbeta library involved unique molecular identifiers. In TCRdb, the PCR reads were re-called with MiXCR into one record per CDR3 protein. In the table there are approximately 190,000 distinct CDR3 sequences, about 6% of which are singletons. Germline V gene sequence: CDR1 LGHNA, CDR2 YSLEER. This CDR3 contains 14 residues. The V and J ends lost 6 bases and 2 bases, in that order; junction bases with no gene match: 6. This clonotype was counted many times. Its antigen is unknown. This TCR was recovered from a girl under three years old with combined immunodeficiency, due to receive a stem cell transplant. This sample comprised PBMCs, obtained before TCRalphabeta/CD19-depleted stem cell transplant. V usage is TRBV4-3 and J usage is TRBJ2-7; 8 nucleotides align to TRBD1. This chain's CDR3 is CASRRDRGTYEQYF. For the CDR3, the DNA is TGCGCCAGCAGACGAGACAGGGGTACCTACGAGCAGTACTTC.